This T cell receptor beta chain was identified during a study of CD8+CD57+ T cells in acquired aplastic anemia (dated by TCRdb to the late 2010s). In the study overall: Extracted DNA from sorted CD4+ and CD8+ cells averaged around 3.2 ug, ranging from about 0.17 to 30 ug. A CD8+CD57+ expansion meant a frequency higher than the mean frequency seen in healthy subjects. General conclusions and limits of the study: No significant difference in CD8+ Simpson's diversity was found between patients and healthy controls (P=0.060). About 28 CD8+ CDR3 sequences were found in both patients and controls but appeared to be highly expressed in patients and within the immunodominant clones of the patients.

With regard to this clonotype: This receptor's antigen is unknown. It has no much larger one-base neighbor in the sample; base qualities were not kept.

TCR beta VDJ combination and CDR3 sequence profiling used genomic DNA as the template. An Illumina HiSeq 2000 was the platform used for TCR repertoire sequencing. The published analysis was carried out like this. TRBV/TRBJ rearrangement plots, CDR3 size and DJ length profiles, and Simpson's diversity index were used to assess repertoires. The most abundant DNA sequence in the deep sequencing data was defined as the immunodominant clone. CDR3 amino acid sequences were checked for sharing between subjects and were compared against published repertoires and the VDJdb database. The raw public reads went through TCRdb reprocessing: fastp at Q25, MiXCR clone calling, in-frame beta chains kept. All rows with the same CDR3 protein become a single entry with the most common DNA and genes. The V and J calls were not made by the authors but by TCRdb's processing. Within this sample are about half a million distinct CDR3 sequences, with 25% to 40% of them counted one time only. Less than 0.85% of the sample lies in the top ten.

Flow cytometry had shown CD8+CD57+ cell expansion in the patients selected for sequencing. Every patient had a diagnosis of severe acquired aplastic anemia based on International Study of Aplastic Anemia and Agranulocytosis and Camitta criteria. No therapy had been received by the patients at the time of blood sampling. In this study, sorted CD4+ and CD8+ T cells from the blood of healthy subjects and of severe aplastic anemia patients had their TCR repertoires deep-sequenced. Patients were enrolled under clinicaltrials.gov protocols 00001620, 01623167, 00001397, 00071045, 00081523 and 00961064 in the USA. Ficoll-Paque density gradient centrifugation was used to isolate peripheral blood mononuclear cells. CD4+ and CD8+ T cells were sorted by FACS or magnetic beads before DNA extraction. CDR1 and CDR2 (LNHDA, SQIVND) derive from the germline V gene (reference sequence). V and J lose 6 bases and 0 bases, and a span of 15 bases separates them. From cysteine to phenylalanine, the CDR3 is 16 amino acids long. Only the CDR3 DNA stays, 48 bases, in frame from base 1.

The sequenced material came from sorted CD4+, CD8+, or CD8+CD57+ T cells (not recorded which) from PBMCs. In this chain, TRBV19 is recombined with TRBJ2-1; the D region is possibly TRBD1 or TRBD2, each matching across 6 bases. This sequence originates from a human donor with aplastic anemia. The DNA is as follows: TGTGCCAGTAGCCACTCGGGGGCTAGCTCCTACAATGAGCAGTTCTTC. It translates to CASSHSGASSYNEQFF.